The entry below describes one T cell receptor (beta chain). No cognate antigen has been identified for it. Base-call qualities are not available, and no considerably larger clone is one nucleotide away. This sample stems from a study of cytomegalovirus exposure and HLA in healthy donors (dated by TCRdb to 2016 to 2017). The study in broad terms: In an earlier analysis of 587 of the donors, under 300 Gb of sequence data and approximately 100 million unique TCR beta sequences from 180 million or so T cells were reported. The study aimed to test whether signatures of past pathogen exposure could be identified by cataloging public T cell receptors. HLA typing covered class I and class II loci at four-digit resolution. To predict cytomegalovirus infection status, the study combined high-throughput TCR immunosequencing, statistical association of individual TCRs with disease status, and machine learning. A separate validation cohort of about 110 different subjects was used in addition to the 666-subject first cohort. A later analysis re-examined previously published TCR beta repertoires from 500 to 700 donors and added high-resolution HLA genotyping to investigate patterns of TCR occurrence. Alongside the repertoire data, information on donor age, sex, ethnicity and CMV serostatus was compiled. Among the approximately 420 genotyped donors, more than 70% belonged to the genetic ancestry cluster associated with self-reported Caucasian donors. A later genetic analysis used genome-wide SNP genotypes for 398 of the 666 donors, treating that subset as a discovery cohort. Using immunosequencing, the study profiled T cell repertoires from fewer than 700 subjects and related those repertoires to cytomegalovirus serostatus. Rather than drawing on any new phenotypic data, the later analysis identified candidate immune exposures from TCR beta sequences and the way those sequences occurred across donors. In an earlier analysis of around 540 of the donors, high-throughput TCR beta sequencing was used to judge whether each TCR beta V gene segment behaved as functional or pseudogenic. Across some 400 genotyped donors of the cohort, an average of about 240,000 unique TCR beta nucleotide sequences per donor were sequenced, and roughly 18% of those sequences were non-productive. All discovery cohort repertoires had been generated using a single sequencing platform. Because of strong linkage in the cohort, 5 or 6 DR-DQ haplotypes were treated as single units for association and clustering. The number of typed donors differed by locus: roughly 629-630 for A, B, C, DRB1 and DQB1; 522 for DQA1; 606 for DPA1; and about 450 for DPB1. Around 320 gigabases of sequencing data and around 87 million unique TCR sequences were included in an early release covering several hundred HLA-typed donors.

V loses 2 bases at its end and J loses 10 bases; junction bases beyond the gene matches: 6. Sequences MNHNS (CDR1) and SASEGT (CDR2) are obtained from the germline V gene. Taken from cysteine to phenylalanine, the CDR3 has 13 residues. Only the CDR3 region is kept as DNA, spanning 39 bases read in frame from base 1. The cohort comprised some 680 healthy bone marrow donors. All cohort members were sampled while nominally healthy, although unrecorded immune exposures were likely present. The donor was CMV seronegative and belonged to the group of over 300 seronegative cohort members. Every donor gave a peripheral blood sample, and the peripheral blood mononuclear cells from that sample were used for TCR beta sequencing. The Qiagen DNeasy Blood Extraction Kit was used to extract genomic DNA from the blood cell samples. The library came from the immunoSEQ multiplex PCR assay. For the multiplex PCR, a mixture combining 60 forward primers for TCR Vbeta segments and 13 reverse primers for TCR Jbeta segments was used. The CDR3 region of rearranged TCR beta genes was amplified from genomic DNA by a multiplex PCR assay. The amplified TCR beta libraries were sequenced on the Illumina HiSeq System as 87-base-pair reads. The authors processed their data as follows. A later analysis tallied some 79 million unique TCR beta chains across the 660 or so repertoires, and about 12 million of those chains were shared by two or more donors. Raw reads were error-corrected and collapsed into unique sequences with a nearest-neighbor algorithm that merged closely related sequences to remove PCR and sequencing errors. V, D and J gene segments were assigned by aligning CDR3 sequences to IMGT reference sequences. For a sequence to be retained, a match of at least six nucleotides was required to both a V gene segment and a J gene segment. A rearrangement counted as productive if the CDR3 had no stop codons and remained in frame with V and J, and every other rearrangement counted as non-productive. CDR3 was defined according to IMGT convention as the region running from the second conserved V-encoded cysteine to the conserved J-encoded phenylalanine. Sequences without an unambiguous match to a single V gene segment were excluded from the earlier analysis of 450 to 650 of the donors. An earlier analysis of some 500 of the donors classified V segments as functional when productive rearrangements were above 56.7% and as segregating when the standard deviation between donors was above 5%. A statistical classification framework was built to diagnose cytomegalovirus status from the catalog of TCR beta chain sequences. V and J gene assignment, in a later analysis, came from comparing TCR nucleotide sequences with IMGT/GENE-DB human TR gene sequences. A later analysis assigned CDR3 sequences and most-parsimonious VDJ recombination scenarios with the TCRdist pipeline. In a later analysis, each TCR beta chain was defined by its CDR3 amino acid sequence together with its V-gene family, and reads without a unique V-gene family were excluded. To address suspected cross-contamination and a sequencing artifact, a later analysis removed 592 highly shared, low-generation-probability nucleotide sequences. In a later analysis, a clonal expansion index was calculated for each public chain from normalized within-repertoire ranks of inferred template counts. Generation probabilities in a later analysis came from a VDJ recombination model fitted to out-of-frame rearrangements, and those results were checked against IGoR. In a later analysis, TCR-TCR, TCR-HLA and TCR-CMV co-occurrence was scored with hypergeometric tests, and a repertoire-size bias correction was applied to TCR pairs. In a later analysis, false discovery rates were estimated by permuting HLA or CMV assignments 20 times. In a later analysis, co-occurring TCRs were grouped with DBSCAN, and TCRdist sequence similarity was added when clustering was performed within HLA-allele-positive subsets. Co-occurrence clustering excluded repertoires with fewer than 30,000 or more than 120,000 public chains, plus five with anomalous nucleotide sharing. TCRdb retrieved this table from immuneACCESS and kept in-frame rearrangements only. Not all clones are present; in checked studies, unresolved V genes account for under half, and no reason is known for the remainder. From that table come the V and J calls and clone size; the DNA was used to work out D and trimming. In all, the sample holds fewer than 150,000 clones, and 60% to 85% of those were seen once. Clones ranked in the top ten supply more than 3% of the sample.

General conclusions and limits of the study: A later analysis associated approximately 17,000 TCR beta sequences with specific HLA alleles at a false discovery rate of 0.05. In a later analysis, HLA-associated TCR beta chains showed more clonal expansion and lower generation probabilities than non-associated chains that were equally common. The authors suggested that the approach could potentially be generalized to other disease states and immunological phenotypes. A cluster of highly shared sequence variants was judged likely to be a technical artifact of the sequencing pipeline. Because counts were too low, roughly 18 rarely observed V segments, including chromosome 9 orphons, were left out of the earlier analysis of about 620 of the donors. Correlated functional status among segregating V segments might reflect linkage disequilibrium, but an unknown experimental factor could not be ruled out. For the cohort, immune exposure information was limited to CMV serostatus. A further reported finding was that TCR beta sequences accurately predicted the HLA-A and HLA-B alleles for most subjects in the first cohort. In a later genetic analysis, a missense DCLRE1C variant was associated with V-gene and J-gene trimming of TCR beta chains, and the association was replicated in an independent cohort. Most TCR sequences were seen in very few donors, while some public TCRs were found in many individuals. Most CMV-associated TCR beta chains appeared to be HLA-restricted in a later analysis, and the HLA associations seemed to be driven largely by CMV exposure. A later genetic analysis reported fewer N-insertions in productive TCRs among donors in an Asian-associated ancestry cluster than the approximately 670-donor mean. In the study, roughly 160 TCR beta chains were listed as associated with cytomegalovirus. Strong co-occurrence of HLA alleles, especially DR and DQ, made assigning TCR associations to individual alleles difficult. According to a later analysis, parvovirus B19, influenza, CMV and Epstein-Barr virus appeared linked to several top co-occurrence clusters. The cohort was sequenced for TCR beta chains only, and without alpha or paired-chain data the features that could be detected were limited. Sequencing depth was assumed to be roughly uniform across donors in the presence/absence analyses, though that assumption may not hold. Some IMGT-functional V segments, including TRBV6-2 and TRBV6-3, could not be told apart with the 87-base-pair reads, so those segments were excluded. According to a later analysis, TCR association rates differed among HLA loci, with DRB1 alleles showing the most associated TCRs and HLA-C alleles showing the fewest. Three of the identified cytomegalovirus-associated TCR beta chains were confirmed in vitro to be specific for cytomegalovirus antigens. The classifier was reported to diagnose cytomegalovirus status with high specificity and sensitivity in both the original cohort and the validation cohort. Because HLA typing was missing for some donors at each locus, association tests included only the typed subset. In an earlier analysis of some 500 of the donors, most TCR beta V segments were observed in productive rearrangements about 90% or about 30% of the time, broadly matching IMGT annotations.

The rearranged chain carries TRBV6-1 and TRBJ1-2; the junction holds 8 bases that match TRBD1. The receptor comes from a man younger than 35 in good health and CMV-seronegative. Sequenced input: PBMCs. The base sequence is TGTGCCAGCAGTGAAAATTACAGGGGGGTCTACACCTTC. Its amino acids are CASSENYRGVYTF.